Sequencing of this TCR beta chain was carried out in a study of cytomegalovirus exposure and HLA in healthy donors. Study conclusions and caveats: An analysis that was carried out later associated 16,000 or so TCR beta sequences with HLA alleles at 0.05 false discovery rate. A previous analysis found most TCR beta V segments productive roughly 87% or roughly 30% of the time.

Concerning this clone: Its target is not known.

In the PCR, 60 Vbeta and 13 Jbeta primers were used. Study processing details: Later, an analysis found around 80 million unique TCR beta chains, and about 10 million of these were shared. Using immunoSEQ multiplex PCR, the repertoire was profiled, and TCRdb retains in-frame clones only, with some absent. That table supplies the V and J calls and clone size; D and trimming were determined from the DNA. The data contain roughly 290,000 clones, approximately 80% of them singletons. Germline loops: CDR1 MNHNS, CDR2 SASEGT. The CDR3 runs to 15 residues. Trimming at V came to 3 bases and at J to 8 bases, leaving 5 bases not matched to a gene.

V gene TRBV6-1 combines with J gene TRBJ1-5; 12 positions match TRBD1. Sequencing was carried out using PBMCs. The sequence was collected from a girl aged 2-10 years in good health and CMV-seronegative. The CDR3: CASSDGTGGPKPQHF. The CDR3 DNA is TGTGCCAGCAGTGATGGGACAGGGGGCCCCAAGCCCCAGCATTTT.